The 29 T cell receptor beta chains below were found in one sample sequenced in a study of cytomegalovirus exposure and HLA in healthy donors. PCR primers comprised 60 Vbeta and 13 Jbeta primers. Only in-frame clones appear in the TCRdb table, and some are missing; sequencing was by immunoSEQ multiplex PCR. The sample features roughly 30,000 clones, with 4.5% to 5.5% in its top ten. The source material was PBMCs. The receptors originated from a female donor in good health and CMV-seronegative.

The CDR3 coding sequence is TGTGCCAGCAGCTCTGGACTAGGAGAGACCCAGTACTTC. Its translation is CASSSGLGETQYF. The chain recombines TRBV11-2 with TRBJ2-5, with 7 nucleotides matching TRBD2. The junction had 3 bases not matched to a gene; V was cut back by 4 bases and J by 4 bases. CDR1 SGHAT and CDR2 FQNNGV come from the germline V gene. The CDR3 runs 13 residues.

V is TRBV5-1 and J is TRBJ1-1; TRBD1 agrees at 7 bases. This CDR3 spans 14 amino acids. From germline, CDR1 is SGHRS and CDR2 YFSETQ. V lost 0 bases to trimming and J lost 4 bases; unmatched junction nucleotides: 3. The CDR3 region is CASSLGQGFTEAFF. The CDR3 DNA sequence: TGCGCCAGCAGCTTGGGACAGGGTTTCACTGAAGCTTTCTTT.

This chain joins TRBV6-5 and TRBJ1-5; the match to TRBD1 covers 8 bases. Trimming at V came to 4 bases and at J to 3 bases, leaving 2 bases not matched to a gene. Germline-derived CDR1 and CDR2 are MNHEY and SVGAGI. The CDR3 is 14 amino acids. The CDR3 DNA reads TGTGCCAGCAGTTGGGACAGGTACAATCAGCCCCAGCATTTT. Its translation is CASSWDRYNQPQHF.

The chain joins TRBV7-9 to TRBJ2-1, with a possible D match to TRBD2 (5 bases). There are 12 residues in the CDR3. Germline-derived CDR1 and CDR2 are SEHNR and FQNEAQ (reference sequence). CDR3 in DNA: TGTGTACTTGCGGGTGGTTACAATGAGCAGTTCTTC. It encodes CVLAGGYNEQFF.

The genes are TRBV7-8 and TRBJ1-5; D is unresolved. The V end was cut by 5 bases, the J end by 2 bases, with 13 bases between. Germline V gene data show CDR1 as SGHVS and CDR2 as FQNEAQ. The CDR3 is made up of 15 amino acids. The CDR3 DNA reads TGTGCCAGCAGCCTCGCTACGGTGGGCAATCAGCCCCAGCATTTT. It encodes CASSLATVGNQPQHF.

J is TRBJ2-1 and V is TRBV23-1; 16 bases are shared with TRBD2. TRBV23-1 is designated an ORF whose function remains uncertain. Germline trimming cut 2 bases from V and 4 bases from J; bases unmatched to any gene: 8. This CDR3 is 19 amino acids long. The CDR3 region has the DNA TGCGCCAGCAGTCAACCCGGGACTAGCGGGGGGGCCTGGTACAATGAGCAGTTCTTC. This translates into CASSQPGTSGGAWYNEQFF.

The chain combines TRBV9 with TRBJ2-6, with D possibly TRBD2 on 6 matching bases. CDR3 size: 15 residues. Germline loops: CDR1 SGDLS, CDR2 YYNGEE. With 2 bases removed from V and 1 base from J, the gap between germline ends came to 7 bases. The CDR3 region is CASSVGTSGANVLTF. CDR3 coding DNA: TGTGCCAGCAGCGTGGGGACTTCTGGGGCCAACGTCCTGACTTTC.

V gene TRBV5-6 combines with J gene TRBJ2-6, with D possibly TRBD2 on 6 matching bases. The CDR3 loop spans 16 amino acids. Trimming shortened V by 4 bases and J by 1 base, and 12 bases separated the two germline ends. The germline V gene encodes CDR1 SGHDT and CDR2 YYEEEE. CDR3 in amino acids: CASSAGPASGANVLTF. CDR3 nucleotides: TGTGCCAGCAGCGCGGGACCGGCATCTGGGGCCAACGTCCTGACTTTC.

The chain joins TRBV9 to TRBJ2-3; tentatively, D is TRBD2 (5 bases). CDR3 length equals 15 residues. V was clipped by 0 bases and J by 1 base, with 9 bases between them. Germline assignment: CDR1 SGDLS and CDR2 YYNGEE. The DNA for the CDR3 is TGTGCCAGCAGCGTAGTTGATAGCGGCACAGATACGCAGTATTTT. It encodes CASSVVDSGTDTQYF.

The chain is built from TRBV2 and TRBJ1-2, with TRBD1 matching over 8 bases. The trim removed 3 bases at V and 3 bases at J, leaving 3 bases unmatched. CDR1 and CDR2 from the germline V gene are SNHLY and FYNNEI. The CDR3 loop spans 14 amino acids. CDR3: CASSDGQGHYGYTF. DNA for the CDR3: TGTGCCAGCAGTGATGGACAGGGCCACTATGGCTACACCTTC.

CDR3 DNA: TGCGCCAGCAGCCGAGGGGGAAGTTCACCCCTCCACTTT. Its translation is CASSRGGSSPLHF. This chain uses TRBV5-1 with TRBJ1-6; possibly TRBD1 for D (6 bases). The V gene lost 4 bases and the J gene lost 9 bases, with 11 bases spanning the gap. Germline-derived CDR1 and CDR2 are SGHRS and YFSETQ. The CDR3 has 13 amino acids.

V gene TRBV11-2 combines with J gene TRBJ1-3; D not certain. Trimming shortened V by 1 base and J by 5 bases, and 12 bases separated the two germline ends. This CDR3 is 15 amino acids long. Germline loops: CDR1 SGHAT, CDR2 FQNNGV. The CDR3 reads CASSLASTPRNTIYF. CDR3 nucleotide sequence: TGTGCCAGCAGCTTAGCTTCTACCCCAAGAAACACCATATATTTT.

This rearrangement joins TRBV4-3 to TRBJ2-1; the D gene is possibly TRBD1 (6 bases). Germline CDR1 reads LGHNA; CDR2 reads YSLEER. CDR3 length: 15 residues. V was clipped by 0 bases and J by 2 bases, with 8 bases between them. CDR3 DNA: TGCGCCAGCAGCCAAGAGAACAGGGCCTACAATGAGCAGTTCTTC. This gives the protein CASSQENRAYNEQFF.

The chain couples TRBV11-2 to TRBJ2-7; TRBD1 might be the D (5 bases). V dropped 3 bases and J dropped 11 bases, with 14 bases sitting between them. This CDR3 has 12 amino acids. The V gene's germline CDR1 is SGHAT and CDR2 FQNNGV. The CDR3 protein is CASSFSPTAKYF. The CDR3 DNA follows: TGTGCCAGCAGCTTTTCCCCGACAGCTAAGTACTTC.

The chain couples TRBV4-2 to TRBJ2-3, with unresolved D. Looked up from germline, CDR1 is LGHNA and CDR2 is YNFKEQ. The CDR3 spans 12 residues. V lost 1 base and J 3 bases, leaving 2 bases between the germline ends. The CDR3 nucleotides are TGTGCCAGCAGCCAAGCAACAGATACGCAGTATTTT. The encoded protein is CASSQATDTQYF.

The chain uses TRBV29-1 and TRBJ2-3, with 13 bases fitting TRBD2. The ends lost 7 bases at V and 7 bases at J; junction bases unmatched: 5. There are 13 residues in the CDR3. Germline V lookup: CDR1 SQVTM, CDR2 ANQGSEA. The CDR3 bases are TGCAGCGAGACTAGCGGGGGGAAACATACGCAGTATTTT. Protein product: CSETSGGKHTQYF.

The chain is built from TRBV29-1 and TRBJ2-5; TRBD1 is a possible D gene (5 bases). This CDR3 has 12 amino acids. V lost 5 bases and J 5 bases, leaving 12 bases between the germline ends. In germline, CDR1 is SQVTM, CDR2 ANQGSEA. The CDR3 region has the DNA TGCAGCGTTAAATCAGGGTGGGAGACCCAGTACTTC. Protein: CSVKSGWETQYF.

This chain's CDR3 is CASDLRGSNQPQHF. CDR3 nucleotide sequence: TGTGCCAGCGACCTACGGGGGAGCAATCAGCCCCAGCATTTT. The rearrangement joins TRBV28 to TRBJ1-5, with D possibly being TRBD1 (5 bases). CDR1 and CDR2 (germline): MDHEN, SYDVKM. Deletions cut 8 bases from V and 1 base from J, with 12 bases between. This CDR3 is built from 14 residues.

CDR3 DNA: TGCGCCAGCAGCAGGGACAGACCTGAAGCTTTCTTT. It specifies CASSRDRPEAFF. This sequence joins TRBV5-1 and TRBJ1-1; TRBD1 matches 7 bases. Germline V CDR1 and CDR2: SGHRS, YFSETQ. CDR3 length equals 12 residues. The V gene end was trimmed by 4 bases and the J gene end by 6 bases; junction bases not matched to a gene: 3.

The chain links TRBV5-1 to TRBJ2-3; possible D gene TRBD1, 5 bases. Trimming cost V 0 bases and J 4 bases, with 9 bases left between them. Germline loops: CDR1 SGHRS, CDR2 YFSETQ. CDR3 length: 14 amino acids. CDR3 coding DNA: TGCGCCAGCAGCTTGGATAGGGGCGCAGATACGCAGTATTTT. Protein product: CASSLDRGADTQYF.

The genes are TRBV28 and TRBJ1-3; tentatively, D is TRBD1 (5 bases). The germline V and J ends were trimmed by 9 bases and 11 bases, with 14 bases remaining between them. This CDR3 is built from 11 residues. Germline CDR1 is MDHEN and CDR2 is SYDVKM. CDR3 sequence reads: CARGEGDPIYF. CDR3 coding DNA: TGTGCCAGAGGGGAAGGAGATCCCATATATTTT.

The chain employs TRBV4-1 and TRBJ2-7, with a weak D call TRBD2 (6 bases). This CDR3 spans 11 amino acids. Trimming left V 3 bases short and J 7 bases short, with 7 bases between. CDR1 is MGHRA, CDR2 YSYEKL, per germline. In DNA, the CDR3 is TGCGCCAGCAGCCACCGGGGGGAGCAGTACTTC. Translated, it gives CASSHRGEQYF.

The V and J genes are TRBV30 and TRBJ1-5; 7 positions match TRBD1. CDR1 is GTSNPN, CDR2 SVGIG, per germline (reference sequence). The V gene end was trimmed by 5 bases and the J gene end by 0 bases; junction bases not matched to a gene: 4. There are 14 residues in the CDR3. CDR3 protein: CAWSTGYSNQPQHF. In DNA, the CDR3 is TGTGCCTGGTCGACAGGGTATAGCAATCAGCCCCAGCATTTT.

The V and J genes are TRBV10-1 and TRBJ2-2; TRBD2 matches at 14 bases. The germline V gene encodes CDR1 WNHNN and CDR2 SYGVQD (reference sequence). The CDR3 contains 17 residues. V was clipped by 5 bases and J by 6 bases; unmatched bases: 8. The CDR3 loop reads CASSPGTSGGYPGELFF. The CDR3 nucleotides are TGCGCCAGCAGTCCCGGGACTAGCGGGGGTTATCCCGGGGAGCTGTTTTTT.

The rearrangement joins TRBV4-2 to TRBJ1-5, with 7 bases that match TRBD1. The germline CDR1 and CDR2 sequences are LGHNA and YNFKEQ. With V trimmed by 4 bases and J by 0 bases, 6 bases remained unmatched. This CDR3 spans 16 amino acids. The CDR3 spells CASSRETGNSNQPQHF. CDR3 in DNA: TGTGCCAGCAGCCGGGAGACAGGGAATAGCAATCAGCCCCAGCATTTT.

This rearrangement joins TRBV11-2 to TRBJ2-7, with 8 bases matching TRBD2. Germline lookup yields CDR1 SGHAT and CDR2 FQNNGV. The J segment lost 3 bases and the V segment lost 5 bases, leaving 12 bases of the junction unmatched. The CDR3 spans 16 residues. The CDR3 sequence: CASSPLRLAYNYEQYF. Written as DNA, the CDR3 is TGTGCCAGCAGCCCTCTTCGACTAGCGTACAACTACGAGCAGTACTTC.

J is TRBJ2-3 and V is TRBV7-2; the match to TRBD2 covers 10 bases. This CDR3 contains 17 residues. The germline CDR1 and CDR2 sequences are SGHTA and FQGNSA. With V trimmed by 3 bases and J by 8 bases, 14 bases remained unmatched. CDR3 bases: TGTGCCAGCAGCTTGGAACAGCGGGGGGGCCCGCGTAGTACGCAGTATTTT. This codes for CASSLEQRGGPRSTQYF.

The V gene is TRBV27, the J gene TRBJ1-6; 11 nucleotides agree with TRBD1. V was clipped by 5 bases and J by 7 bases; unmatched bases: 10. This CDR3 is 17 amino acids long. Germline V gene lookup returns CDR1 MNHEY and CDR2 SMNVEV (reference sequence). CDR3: CASSAPGQGGGNSPLHF. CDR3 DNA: TGTGCCAGCAGTGCCCCGGGACAGGGGGGCGGGAATTCACCCCTCCACTTT.

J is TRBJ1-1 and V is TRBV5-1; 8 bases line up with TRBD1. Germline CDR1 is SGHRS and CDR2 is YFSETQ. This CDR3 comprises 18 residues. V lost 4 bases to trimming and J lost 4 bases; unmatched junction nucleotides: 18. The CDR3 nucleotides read TGCGCCAGCAGCCCGTATGCCCTCCTCGGACAGGGATTCACTGAAGCTTTCTTT. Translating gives CASSPYALLGQGFTEAFF.